These 32 T cell receptor beta chains share one sample of origin, sequenced in a study of blood T cell repertoires in COVID-19. The repertoire was sequenced with immunoSEQ multiplex PCR; TCRdb's copy has only in-frame clones and lacks some. The profile covers 150,000 to 200,000 clones, with around 87% appearing a single time and roughly 0.53% taken by the ten largest. Sequencing used peripheral blood. The receptor source for this set is a man between 60 and 75 years old with COVID-19, enrolled during active disease.

In this sample, this clone turned up a few times. The genes are TRBV6-5 and TRBJ2-6, with D uncertain. The CDR3 spans 15 residues. With 8 bases removed from V and 0 bases from J, the gap between germline ends came to 11 bases. CDR1 is MNHEY, CDR2 SVGAGI, per germline. The chain's CDR3 is CASHFFSSGANVLTF. DNA of the CDR3: TGTGCCAGCCATTTTTTTAGCTCTGGGGCCAACGTCCTGACTTTC.

This clone was counted between two and nine times. The chain combines TRBV2 with TRBJ1-2; TRBD1 matches at 7 bases. This CDR3 region has 14 residues. V trimming: 6 bases; J trimming: 4 bases; junction bases outside the gene matches: 8. CDR1 is SNHLY, CDR2 FYNNEI, per germline. The CDR3 sequence is CASSKQGLAYGYTF. The CDR3, as DNA: TGTGCCAGCAGCAAACAGGGGCTCGCCTATGGCTACACCTTC.

Only a few counts were recorded for this clone. The J gene is TRBJ1-2, the V gene TRBV19, with D perhaps matching TRBD1 (6 bases). From germline, CDR1 is LNHDA and CDR2 SQIVND (reference sequence). Trimming pared 6 bases from V and 2 bases from J, leaving 10 bases between. The length of the CDR3 is 13 residues. The CDR3 bases are TGTGCCAGTAGCTCAACAGGGAACTATGGCTACACCTTC. Protein sequence: CASSSTGNYGYTF.

The chain is built from TRBV29-1 and TRBJ2-5, with D possibly matching TRBD1 (6 bases). Germline V gene data show CDR1 as SQVTM and CDR2 as ANQGSEA. The CDR3 has 13 residues. The V and J ends lost 5 bases and 2 bases respectively, with 12 bases between them. CDR3 loop: CSVQQGWQETQYF. The CDR3 nucleotides are TGCAGCGTTCAACAGGGTTGGCAAGAGACCCAGTACTTC.

The V call is TRBV6-2 or TRBV6-3, the J call TRBJ2-2; TRBD1 matches 10 bases. Germline V gene data show CDR1 as MNHEY and CDR2 as SVGEGT. The V segment lost 5 bases and the J segment 7 bases; nucleotides outside the gene matches: 1. The CDR3 is 13 amino acids. In nucleotides, the CDR3 is TGTGCCAGCAGTGGGACAGGGGTCGGGGAGCTGTTTTTT. Its translation: CASSGTGVGELFF.

The J gene is TRBJ2-3, the V gene TRBV11-3; D not resolved. This CDR3 has 13 residues. Germline CDR1 reads SGHNT; CDR2 reads YENEEA. V lost 3 bases and J lost 0, with 4 bases in between. CDR3 in DNA: TGTGCCAGCAGCTTCCTGAGCACAGATACGCAGTATTTT. Its protein is CASSFLSTDTQYF.

The V and J genes are TRBV19 and TRBJ1-6; TRBD1 agrees at 11 bases. CDR3 length: 16 residues. V was pared by 5 bases and J by 6 bases, with 6 bases of the junction left unmatched. CDR1 is LNHDA and CDR2 is SQIVND in the germline V gene (reference sequence). This CDR3 is CASSARTGGSNSPLHF. The CDR3 nucleotides read TGTGCCAGTAGTGCCCGGACAGGGGGCTCTAATTCACCCCTCCACTTT.

The CDR3 protein is CASSVTGYGYTF. The CDR3, as DNA: TGCGCCAGCAGCGTGACAGGCTATGGCTACACCTTC. The chain joins TRBV5-1 to TRBJ1-2; D might be TRBD1 (6 bases). Trimming left V 4 bases short and J 4 bases short, with 8 bases between. Germline assignment: CDR1 SGHRS and CDR2 YFSETQ. The CDR3 runs to 12 residues.

This clone was counted between two and nine times. This chain joins TRBV27 and TRBJ1-3, with 9 bases aligning to TRBD1. Germline V gives CDR1 MNHEY, CDR2 SMNVEV (reference sequence). The CDR3 sequence is 14 residues long. V was pared by 5 bases and J by 2 bases, with 1 base of the junction left unmatched. The CDR3 spells CASSTGGTGNTIYF. CDR3 DNA sequence: TGTGCCAGCAGTACAGGGGGCACTGGAAACACCATATATTTT.

The V call is TRBV4-3, the J call TRBJ2-5, with D possibly TRBD1 on 5 matching bases. The CDR3 is 17 residues long. Germline V gene lookup returns CDR1 LGHNA and CDR2 YSLEER. V was pared by 0 bases and J by 5 bases, with 19 bases between. CDR3 protein: CASSQEVDSTFPETQYF. The CDR3 region has the DNA TGCGCCAGCAGCCAAGAGGTTGACAGTACGTTCCCTGAGACCCAGTACTTC.

This rearrangement joins TRBV5-1 to TRBJ2-1, with TRBD1 matching 7 bases. CDR3 size: 15 residues. Unmatched junction bases numbered 6, after V lost 4 bases and J lost 2 bases. The germline V gene encodes CDR1 SGHRS and CDR2 YFSETQ. The CDR3 is CASSPGTATYNEQFF. The CDR3 DNA is TGCGCCAGCAGCCCAGGGACAGCTACCTACAATGAGCAGTTCTTC.

Here the CDR3 DNA reads TGTGCCATCCTGGGGCAACCCAACTATGGCTACACCTTC. It specifies CAILGQPNYGYTF. The chain has TRBV10-3 and TRBJ1-2, with D perhaps TRBD1 (5 bases). The CDR3 is 13 residues long. The V gene lost 8 bases and the J gene lost 2 bases, with 12 bases spanning the gap. CDR1 is ENHRY and CDR2 is SYGVKD in the germline V gene.

The CDR3 reads CASSWGQSGDTQYF. CDR3 nucleotide sequence: TGCGCCAGCAGCTGGGGACAGTCCGGAGATACGCAGTATTTT. The chain has TRBV5-1 and TRBJ2-3; 7 nucleotides line up with TRBD1. The CDR3 extends over 14 amino acids. The ends lost 3 bases at V and 5 bases at J; junction bases unmatched: 6. Germline V gives CDR1 SGHRS, CDR2 YFSETQ.

V gene TRBV9 combines with J gene TRBJ2-2, with D perhaps matching TRBD2 (5 bases). This CDR3 contains 17 residues. The V and J ends lost 0 bases and 0 bases respectively, with 12 bases between them. Per germline, CDR1 SGDLS and CDR2 YYNGEE. CDR3 region: CASSVATSGANTGELFF. The CDR3 DNA is TGTGCCAGCAGCGTAGCTACCAGCGGAGCGAACACCGGGGAGCTGTTTTTT.

The chain joins TRBV4-3 to TRBJ1-4; D is undetermined. From germline, CDR1 is LGHNA and CDR2 YSLEER. This CDR3 region has 19 residues. V gave up 0 bases and J gave up 0 bases, with 17 bases separating them. CDR3 coding DNA: TGCGCCAGCAGCCAAGATCCTGGGAGGGTTTTCTCAACTAATGAAAAACTGTTTTTT. Translating gives CASSQDPGRVFSTNEKLFF.

This clone has a handful of counts. The chain recombines TRBV7-2 with TRBJ1-1; 8 nucleotides line up with TRBD1. This CDR3 has 14 residues. V lost 5 bases, J lost 4 bases, and 6 bases stayed unmatched. The germline V gene encodes CDR1 SGHTA and CDR2 FQGNSA. The CDR3 DNA follows: TGTGCCAGCAGCATCACAGGGGGTCCCACTGAAGCTTTCTTT. Translation gives CASSITGGPTEAFF.

This clone has only one observation. The V and J genes are TRBV25-1 and TRBJ2-1; D perhaps matches TRBD1 (5 bases). Germline CDR1 reads MGHDK; CDR2 reads SYGVNS. This CDR3 has 14 amino acids. Trimming left V 4 bases short and J 6 bases short, with 13 bases between. CDR3 sequence: CASSAPGLSNEQFF. CDR3 nucleotides: TGTGCCAGCAGTGCCCCAGGGCTCTCCAATGAGCAGTTCTTC.

This clone was found many times. This rearrangement joins TRBV7-2 to TRBJ2-7; TRBD2 matches at 12 bases. The CDR3 consists of 17 residues. Losses at the gene ends were 5 bases for V and 3 bases for J; bases not matched to a gene: 11. CDR1 and CDR2 (germline): SGHTA, FQGNSA. The CDR3 spells CASSPRGGTSGLYEQYF. CDR3 bases: TGTGCCAGCAGCCCTAGAGGTGGGACTAGCGGGCTCTACGAGCAGTACTTC. Combining the CDR3 with reference TRBV7-2 and TRBJ2-7 gives the whole variable domain GAGVSQSPSNKVTEKGKDVELRCDPISGHTALYWYRQSLGQGLEFLIYFQGNSAPDKSGLPSDRFSAERTGGSVSTLTIQRTQQEDSAVYLCASSPRGGTSGLYEQYFGPGTRLTVT.

The genes are TRBV18 and TRBJ2-7, with TRBD2 matching 8 bases. With 3 bases clipped from V and 2 bases from J, the junction kept 6 bases outside the gene matches. Germline lookup yields CDR1 KGHSH and CDR2 LQKENI. This CDR3 comprises 15 residues. The CDR3 spells CASSPRGGTPYEQYF. DNA for the CDR3: TGTGCCAGCTCACCCCGGGGGGGAACTCCCTACGAGCAGTACTTC.

The rearrangement links TRBV28 to TRBJ1-2, with a weak D call TRBD1 (6 bases). V was clipped by 6 bases and J by 2 bases, with 16 bases between them. The CDR3 runs to 15 residues. Germline assignment: CDR1 MDHEN and CDR2 SYDVKM. CDR3 sequence: CASRGRGGGNYGYTF. The CDR3 DNA reads as TGTGCCAGCAGGGGAAGGGGAGGGGGGAACTATGGCTACACCTTC.

A single count supports this clone. In the same sample, other DNA sequences code for this CDR3. The V and J genes are TRBV28 and TRBJ2-2; D possibly corresponds to TRBD1 (5 bases). This CDR3 is 14 amino acids long. Germline lookup yields CDR1 MDHEN and CDR2 SYDVKM. V dropped 6 bases and J dropped 2 bases, with 10 bases sitting between them. CDR3 nucleotides: TGTGCCAGCAGATCACAGGCAAACACCGGGGAGCTGTTTTTT. Protein sequence: CASRSQANTGELFF.

This clone appeared a single time. This chain connects TRBV12-3 or TRBV12-4 to TRBJ1-1; D ambiguous. CDR3 length equals 13 residues. Trimming removed 2 bases at V and 1 base at J, with 5 bases between. CDR3 sequence (DNA): TGTGCCAGCAGTTTATCGTGGAACACTGAAGCTTTCTTT. It is translated as CASSLSWNTEAFF.

V and J are TRBV19 and TRBJ2-3; TRBD2 aligns across 9 bases. The CDR3 has 15 residues. V was pared by 3 bases and J by 3 bases, with 4 bases of the junction left unmatched. Per germline, CDR1 LNHDA and CDR2 SQIVND (reference sequence). The CDR3 region has the DNA TGTGCCAGTAGTATCTCGAGCGGGAGGACAGATACGCAGTATTTT. Translation: CASSISSGRTDTQYF.

V gene TRBV19 combines with J gene TRBJ2-2; the D gene is possibly TRBD2 (5 bases). Looked up from germline, CDR1 is LNHDA and CDR2 is SQIVND (reference sequence). This CDR3 contains 15 residues. The V end was cut by 7 bases, the J end by 0 bases, with 12 bases between. The CDR3 region is CASKGGSANTGELFF. The CDR3 DNA follows: TGTGCCAGTAAGGGCGGGTCCGCGAACACCGGGGAGCTGTTTTTT.

V usage is TRBV6-5 and J usage is TRBJ1-1; 9 nucleotides align to TRBD1. CDR1 and CDR2 from the germline V gene are MNHEY and SVGAGI. This CDR3 region has 15 residues. V was pared by 1 base and J by 1 base, with 1 base of the junction left unmatched. Here the CDR3 DNA reads TGTGCCAGCAGTTACTTGGACAGGGGGAACACTGAAGCTTTCTTT. Its protein product is CASSYLDRGNTEAFF.

This clone occurred a few times. The chain couples TRBV2 to TRBJ2-7, with D possibly TRBD1 on 6 matching bases. Germline CDR1 reads SNHLY; CDR2 reads FYNNEI. This CDR3 is built from 14 residues. Between the trimmed V and J ends, which lost 7 bases and 0 bases, there was a span of 13 bases. The CDR3 protein is CASMGTKSSYEQYF. The CDR3 nucleotides read TGTGCCAGCATGGGGACAAAGAGCTCCTACGAGCAGTACTTC. Supplemented by reference TRBV2 and TRBJ2-7, the full variable domain reads EPEVTQTPSHQVTQMGQEVILRCVPISNHLYFYWYRQILGQKVEFLVSFYNNEISEKSEIFDDQFSVERPDGSNFTLKIRSTKLEDSAMYFCASMGTKSSYEQYFGPGTRLTVT.

The chain uses TRBV7-4 and TRBJ1-3, with 8 nucleotides matching TRBD1. CDR1 SGHVT and CDR2 SQSDAQ come from the germline V gene. The CDR3 covers 15 residues. With V trimmed by 5 bases and J by 7 bases, 10 bases remained unmatched. CDR3 sequence: CASSPRPGQGNTIYF. CDR3 sequence (DNA): TGTGCCAGCAGCCCTAGACCCGGACAGGGTAACACCATATATTTT.

J is TRBJ1-5 and V is TRBV4-1; D is unresolved. Between the trimmed V and J ends, which lost 0 bases and 4 bases, there was a span of 10 bases. This CDR3 is 15 amino acids long. In germline, CDR1 is MGHRA, CDR2 YSYEKL. CDR3 in amino acids: CASSQESGVNQPQHF. The CDR3 DNA is TGCGCCAGCAGCCAAGAATCCGGAGTTAATCAGCCCCAGCATTTT.

This chain links TRBV5-1 with TRBJ2-5; D might be TRBD1 (6 bases). This CDR3 has 14 amino acids. Germline loops: CDR1 SGHRS, CDR2 YFSETQ. Trimming cost V 7 bases and J 1 base, with 14 bases left between them. CDR3 region: CASRVTGTQETQYF. The CDR3 bases are TGCGCCAGCCGGGTAACAGGGACCCAAGAGACCCAGTACTTC.

A single count supports this clone. The rearrangement uses TRBV12-3 or TRBV12-4 and TRBJ2-7; tentatively, D is TRBD2 (6 bases). The V end lost 6 bases, the J end lost 3 bases, and 12 bases lay between the germline ends. CDR3 length: 13 amino acids. CDR3 region: CASSREYIYEQYF. The CDR3, as DNA: TGTGCCAGCAGCCGGGAGTATATCTACGAGCAGTACTTC.

The genes are TRBV6-5 and TRBJ2-1; 8 bases agree with TRBD2. V trimming: 6 bases; J trimming: 0 bases; junction bases outside the gene matches: 4. The CDR3 is 15 residues long. CDR1 is MNHEY, CDR2 SVGAGI, per germline. This CDR3 reads CASRTSGSSYNEQFF. CDR3 nucleotides: TGTGCCAGCAGGACCAGCGGGAGCTCCTACAATGAGCAGTTCTTC.

V and J are TRBV30 and TRBJ2-5; the D gene is possibly TRBD1 (5 bases). Germline-derived CDR1 and CDR2 are GTSNPN and SVGIG (reference sequence). Trimming stripped 3 bases from V and 1 base from J, with 12 bases between. The length of the CDR3 is 14 residues. The CDR3 here is CAWRSRQPQETQYF. CDR3 nucleotides: TGTGCCTGGAGGAGCCGACAGCCCCAAGAGACCCAGTACTTC.